This TCR beta chain comes out of a study of blood T cells in healthy people across ages. V lost 5 bases and J lost 3; bases outside the gene matches: 8. The CDR3 contains 15 residues. A second PCR of roughly 7 to 11 cycles used a sample-barcoded 5' primer and a J-beta primer mix. TCRdb re-derived calls from the 5' RACE reads in MiXCR, one entry per CDR3 protein. Among approximately 960,000 distinct CDR3 sequences, about 29% were seen once, and the ten largest hold approximately 10%. These data were also reused for a study on T cells of mothers and their children.

The sequence was obtained from a woman between 40 and 50 years old in good health. Sample: blood. The V call is TRBV12-3 or TRBV12-4, the J call TRBJ1-1; 8 bases align to TRBD1. The CDR3 region has the DNA TGTGCCAGCAGTCGGGCGGACAGGGCGGACACTGAAGCTTTCTTT. Translating gives CASSRADRADTEAFF.